The present T cell receptor (beta chain) was sequenced within a study of blood T cell repertoires in COVID-19. Study in general: Sites in the United States, Italy and Spain provided acute and convalescent COVID-19 samples. In each case, the material was cDNA or gDNA derived from T cells, B-cell-depleted T cells, or PBMCs.

Trimming cost V 2 bases and J 1 base; bases outside gene matches: 8. Looked up from germline, CDR1 is MNHNS and CDR2 is SASEGT. This CDR3 is 17 amino acids long. Study processing details: It was from reference gene primer amplification that nucleated cell counts were estimated. Assay: immunoSEQ multiplex PCR; the TCRdb copy retains only in-frame clones and omits some. The DNA gave D and trimming, while V, J and clone size come from that table. Seen here are just over 250,000 clones, approximately 87% observed once, and the top ten hold 2% to 3%. This TCR derives from a woman aged 50 to 65 with acute or convalescent COVID-19. The chain couples TRBV6-1 to TRBJ2-7; 10 bases map to TRBD2. Sequencing input: peripheral blood. The CDR3 region is CASSEMMLAGVSYEQYF. In DNA form, the CDR3 reads TGTGCCAGCAGTGAAATGATGCTAGCGGGAGTATCCTACGAGCAGTACTTC.